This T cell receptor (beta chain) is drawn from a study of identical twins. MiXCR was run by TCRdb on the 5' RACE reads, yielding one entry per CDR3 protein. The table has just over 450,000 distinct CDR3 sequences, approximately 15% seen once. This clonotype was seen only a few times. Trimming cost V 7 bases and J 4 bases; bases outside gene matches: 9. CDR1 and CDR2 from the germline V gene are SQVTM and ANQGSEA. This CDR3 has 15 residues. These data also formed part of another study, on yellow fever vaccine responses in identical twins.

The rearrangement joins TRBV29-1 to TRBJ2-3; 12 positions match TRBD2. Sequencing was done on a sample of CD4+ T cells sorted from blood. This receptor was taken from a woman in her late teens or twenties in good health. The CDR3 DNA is TGCAGCGGGGGGCTAGCGGGAGGGCCATCAGATACGCAGTATTTT. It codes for CSGGLAGGPSDTQYF.